This entry concerns a single T cell receptor beta chain. The sample belongs to a study of blood T cell repertoires in COVID-19. Whole-study context: Samples representing acute and convalescent COVID-19 were sourced from the United States, Italy and Spain. Sample material is recorded as cDNA or gDNA derived from T cells, B-cell-depleted T cells, or PBMCs.

The germline V gene has CDR1 SGHRS and CDR2 YFSETQ. V shed 4 bases and J 0 bases; nucleotides not matched to a gene: 7. There are 15 residues in the CDR3. As processed by the authors: Scientists estimated how many nucleated cells there were by amplifying reference gene primers. The method was immunoSEQ multiplex PCR; TCRdb's version includes in-frame clones alone and lacks a portion of them. The V and J calls and the clone size are those of that table, but D and trimming were determined from the DNA. There are about 33,000 clones in the sample; approximately 90% occur only once, and approximately 19% lies in the top ten.

Sequenced sample: peripheral blood. This clonotype originated in a man aged 70-80 years with acute or convalescent COVID-19. This chain uses TRBV5-1 with TRBJ2-7; 7 bases align to TRBD2. The chain's CDR3 is CASSKAGGFSYEQYF. The CDR3 DNA reads as TGCGCCAGCAGCAAGGCCGGGGGGTTCTCCTACGAGCAGTACTTC.